A single sample is the source of the 7 T cell receptor beta chains below, sequenced in a study of cytomegalovirus exposure and HLA in healthy donors. This PCR relied on a set of 60 Vbeta primers and 13 Jbeta primers. Repertoires were generated with immunoSEQ multiplex PCR, while TCRdb's copy carries only in-frame clones and drops some. The profile covers about 160,000 clones, with roughly four fifths appearing a single time and about 10% taken by the ten largest. The sample taken for sequencing was PBMCs. Receptor source: a man aged 45-65 years in good health and CMV-seropositive.

V is TRBV18 and J is TRBJ1-1; D perhaps matches TRBD1 (6 bases). V dropped 6 bases and J dropped 3 bases, with 17 bases sitting between them. CDR1 is KGHSH and CDR2 is LQKENI in the germline V gene. The CDR3 is made up of 15 amino acids. In DNA form, the CDR3 reads TGTGCCAGCTCGCCGGGGGCGGGGGCTCACACTGAAGCTTTCTTT. Translation: CASSPGAGAHTEAFF.

V is TRBV28 and J is TRBJ2-7; maybe TRBD1 (5 bases). The germline V gene has CDR1 MDHEN and CDR2 SYDVKM. This CDR3 spans 11 amino acids. The V end lost 10 bases, the J end lost 5 bases, and 12 bases lay between the germline ends. The CDR3 loop is CAIQVGDEQYF. Here the CDR3 DNA reads TGTGCCATACAGGTAGGGGACGAGCAGTACTTC.

This sequence joins TRBV18 and TRBJ2-7; D ambiguous. V was shortened by 8 bases and J by 2 bases, with 13 bases between the two germline ends. CDR3 length: 13 residues. The germline V gene encodes CDR1 KGHSH and CDR2 LQKENI. The CDR3 DNA reads TGTGCCAGCGCGCGTACAGAAGCCTACGAGCAGTACTTC. Amino acid sequence: CASARTEAYEQYF.

J is TRBJ1-2 and V is TRBV28, with 7 bases lining up with TRBD1. This CDR3 has 12 amino acids. J gave up 4 bases and V 5 bases, and 1 base lay outside the gene matches. Germline CDR1 and CDR2: MDHEN and SYDVKM. CDR3 residues: CASSQGGYGYTF. In DNA, the CDR3 is TGTGCCAGCAGTCAGGGGGGCTATGGCTACACCTTC.

The CDR3 is CASSIGGRTYEQYF. The DNA for the CDR3 is TGTGCCAGTAGTATCGGGGGGCGAACCTACGAGCAGTACTTC. The chain uses TRBV19 and TRBJ2-7, with TRBD2 as a possible D gene (7 bases). Trimming removed 3 bases at V and 2 bases at J, with 11 bases between. The CDR3 contains 14 residues. Germline assignment: CDR1 LNHDA and CDR2 SQIVND (reference sequence).

The V gene is TRBV18, the J gene TRBJ2-2; the match to TRBD1 covers 8 bases. The V gene end was trimmed by 4 bases and the J gene end by 3 bases; junction bases not matched to a gene: 10. Per the germline V gene, CDR1 is KGHSH and CDR2 is LQKENI. The length of the CDR3 is 17 residues. DNA of the CDR3: TGTGCCAGCTCACGCACACAGGGGGGTCTTCACACCGGGGAGCTGTTTTTT. Translation: CASSRTQGGLHTGELFF.

V and J are TRBV28 and TRBJ2-5; the match to TRBD1 covers 12 bases. The length of the CDR3 is 18 residues. Per the germline V gene, CDR1 is MDHEN and CDR2 is SYDVKM. The V gene end was trimmed by 1 base and the J gene end by 5 bases; junction bases not matched to a gene: 11. As DNA, the CDR3 is TGTGCCAGCAGTTTATTAGAGGGTGGGACAGGGGGCCTGGAGACCCAGTACTTC. It yields the protein CASSLLEGGTGGLETQYF.